This TCR beta chain was sequenced in a study of identical twins' blood T cells (dated by TCRdb to the early 2010s). Background for the entire study: Approximately 52 million Illumina reads were obtained across some twelve libraries, comprising six alpha-chain and six beta-chain libraries. TCR alpha and beta chain repertoires of three pairs of monozygous twins were compared using next-generation sequencing to assess genetic influence on repertoire formation. Points the paper makes about the study in general: Environmental influences could not be excluded as an explanation for twin similarity, since twins were reared together. Validation by independent studies was stated to be required for the proposed role of the TCRalpha J segment in MHC recognition during thymic selection. Among the most abundant TCRbeta clonotypes, each donor shared more CDR3 sequences with her twin than with unrelated donors. V gene usage, even among non-selected out-of-frame TCRbeta clonotypes, was reported to be markedly more similar within twin pairs than between unrelated donors. The count of CDR3 clonotypes shared by two donors depended mainly on the product of the two donors' cloneset sizes, and twins did not clearly depart from this trend.

Six healthy women forming three monozygous twin pairs were used as donors. All three twin pairs had been reared together and were thought likely to have met the same infectious agents and vaccines. TCR cDNA libraries were prepared from RNA that had been isolated from peripheral blood mononuclear cells. On this clonotype: Its antigen is unknown. The junction and the germline gene differ at one end; a read error may be behind it.

From the germline V gene, CDR1 is SGHVS and CDR2 is FQNEAQ. The CDR3 measures 16 amino acids from cysteine to phenylalanine. Just the 48-base CDR3 DNA is kept, in frame starting at base 1. The protocol used for the library was 5' RACE. The sequencer was an Illumina Genome Analyzer IIx. RNA-based TCR cDNA libraries were prepared by a previously described protocol with several modifications. To prevent cross-contamination, sample-specific barcodes were added to both ends of each TCR cDNA library during cDNA synthesis and amplification. The source study handled its data this way. Between about 85,000 and nearly 550,000 clonotypes were identified per individual, with about 2 to 3.6 million CDR3-containing reads per library. After reads with improper barcode index combinations were thrown out, a cloneset for each library was built using the MiTCR software. While assembling CDR3 clonotypes, MiTCR filtered or rescued low-quality reads and corrected PCR and sequencing errors. Artificial out-of-frame clonotypes were removed by being mapped to in-frame sequences, with one indel in the CDR3 allowed. Similarity of V and J gene usage between donors was measured as Jensen-Shannon divergence divided by mean entropy. TCRdb cleaned the public reads at Q25 with fastp, built clones with MiXCR and kept in-frame beta chains. Rows with one shared CDR3 protein collapse into an entry with the most common genes and DNA. The V and J calls reflect TCRdb's pipeline rather than the authors' work. A total of 300,000 to 450,000 distinct CDR3 sequences appear in this sample, approximately 30% of them only once. 6.1% of the sample is in the top ten clones.

The sequenced sample was PBMCs. Here the chain combines TRBV7-8 and TRBJ2-2, with no D gene named confidently. The TCR sequence derives from a woman aged 18 to 55 in good health. For the CDR3, the sequence is CATHHPYYRNAGELFF. The nucleotide sequence is given as TGTGCCACCCATCACCCCTATTACCGGAACGCCGGGGAGCTGTTTTTT.